This T cell receptor beta chain is drawn from a study of blood T cell repertoires in COVID-19 (dated by TCRdb to 2020 to 2021). For context, the study as a whole: Samples from collaborators originated in the United States, Italy and Spain and spanned both the acute and convalescent phases of COVID-19. Samples came from the ongoing ImmuneRACE study (first 160 participants) plus 1,254 subjects from 6 global collaborators. The prospective study material was composed of cDNA or gDNA derived from T cells, B-cell-depleted T cells, or PBMCs. Sample metadata almost always included a de-identified subject ID, COVID-19 status, age in years and sex. Where HLA class I and class II types were available, the types were taken from metadata supplied by the sample provider, not from assay-based typing. Subjects who had been exposed to COVID-19, were actively infected with it, or had recovered from it provided the deeply sampled blood TCRbeta repertoires that made up the dataset. The repertoires were made available in a free public database intended to serve as a resource for research on the immune response to SARS-CoV-2. Broader findings and caveats from the paper: Clinical and demographic metadata were provided uncurated, with the amount varying by source and participant.

Points on this clone: Its recognized antigen is unknown. No base qualities exist here, and no much larger clone lies one base off it.

At one collaborating source in Seattle, patients were enrolled during active infection and were followed longitudinally through the course of disease. The collaborating institutions used their own protocols to collect whole blood in K2EDTA tubes. For TCRbeta analysis, collaborators shipped samples in one of three forms: frozen whole blood, isolated PBMCs, or DNA extracted from either of those sample types. TCRbeta CDR3 regions were amplified from genomic DNA by means of the immunoSEQ Assay, a bias-controlled multiplex PCR. Per the authors' processing: Nucleated cell counts per sample were estimated from amplification of reference gene primers within the assay. Sequence reads were collapsed and filtered to measure the absolute abundance of every unique TCRbeta CDR3 rearrangement. For each sample, productive Simpson clonality was calculated as the square root of Simpson's diversity index over productive rearrangements. TCRdb's version of the immuneACCESS table is confined to in-frame rearrangements and falls short of the full clone set. An unresolved V gene accounts for under half of the shortfall where checked; the remainder is of unknown origin. V, J and clone size were drawn from that table, and D and trimming were deduced from the DNA. The sample has about 350,000 clones on record, about 87% of them singletons. 9.5% to 10% of the sample rests with the top ten.

In the germline V gene, CDR1 corresponds to WSHSY and CDR2 to SAAADI. V lost 2 bases and J lost 2 bases, and the count of bases not matched to a germline gene is 2. The CDR3 runs 14 amino acids, cysteine and phenylalanine included. Just CDR3 DNA is preserved here, 42 bases in frame from base 1. The sequencing input was peripheral blood. This receptor was obtained from a man in his thirties or forties with COVID-19, enrolled during active disease. The chain is encoded by TRBV10-2 joined to TRBJ2-7; 8 middle bases align to TRBD2. The sequenced DNA is TGCGCCAGCAGTGAGCCCGGGAGGGCCTACGAGCAGTACTTC. Its protein reads: CASSEPGRAYEQYF.